These 22 T cell receptor beta chains were all obtained from the same sample, sequenced in a study of human T cells and chemical hapten exposure. TCRdb ran MiXCR on the RACE reads and lists one entry per CDR3 protein. The sample includes 40,000 or so distinct CDR3 sequences, roughly a tenth of them seen just once. The time point was: pre-sensitization, week 0. Sample treatment: therapeutic diphenylcyclopropenone sensitization with weekly scalp DPC. Specimen: whole blood, collected in connection with sensitization to the hapten diphenylcyclopropenone (DPC). These receptors all stem from a man aged 25-45 years with alopecia areata. Some clones in this sample may be carry-over from other donors' samples.

This clonotype was seen at least ten times. V gene TRBV27 combines with J gene TRBJ2-3, with a possible D match to TRBD2 (6 bases). Germline V gives CDR1 MNHEY, CDR2 SMNVEV (reference sequence). Trimming removed 7 bases at V and 3 bases at J, with 14 bases between. The CDR3 is 14 residues long. The DNA of the CDR3 is TGTGCCAGCACGCCCGGAGGGATGACAGATACGCAGTATTTT. It encodes CASTPGGMTDTQYF.

This clonotype was detected many times. This chain joins TRBV27 and TRBJ1-3, with a weak D call TRBD1 (5 bases). The CDR3 runs to 13 residues. Germline V gives CDR1 MNHEY, CDR2 SMNVEV (reference sequence). Trimming took 4 bases from V and 2 from J, leaving 6 bases between them. This chain's CDR3 is CASSSGAGNTIYF. For the CDR3, the DNA is TGTGCCAGCAGTTCGGGGGCTGGAAACACCATATATTTT.

This clonotype was observed at least ten times. This chain joins TRBV7-2 and TRBJ2-7; 8 positions agree with TRBD2. V lost 4 bases and J lost 4; bases outside the gene matches: 3. Germline V gene sequence: CDR1 SGHTA, CDR2 FQGNSA. The CDR3 is 13 residues long. The CDR3 DNA reads TGTGCCAGCAGCTCCACGGGGGGGTACGAGCAGTACGTC. Protein product: CASSSTGGYEQYV.

In this sample, this clonotype turned up a few times. The CDR3 region is CASSLDRIANEQFF. The CDR3 DNA reads as TGTGCCAGCAGCTTAGACCGAATAGCCAATGAGCAGTTCTTC. The rearrangement joins TRBV13 to TRBJ2-1; no reliable D call. Germline V gene sequence: CDR1 PRHDT, CDR2 FYEKMQ (reference sequence). This CDR3 comprises 14 residues. Trimming pared 1 base from V and 6 bases from J, leaving 10 bases between.

This chain connects TRBV6-4 to TRBJ1-2; a possible D gene is TRBD1 (6 bases). This CDR3 is 14 amino acids long. From germline, CDR1 is MRHNA and CDR2 SNTAGT. The V end was cut by 10 bases, the J end by 2 bases, with 17 bases between. Here the CDR3 reads CATSPNTGNYGYTF. The CDR3 nucleotides are TGTGCCACCAGCCCTAATACAGGGAACTATGGCTACACCTTC.

In its sample, this clonotype was seen many times. The rearrangement joins TRBV12-3 or TRBV12-4 to TRBJ1-5; 7 nucleotides match TRBD1. The CDR3 length is 14 residues. The V gene end was trimmed by 3 bases and the J gene end by 3 bases; junction bases not matched to a gene: 2. In DNA, the CDR3 is TGTGCCAGCAGTTTTGGGACAGACAATCAGCCCCAGCATTTT. Its protein product is CASSFGTDNQPQHF.

By share, this clonotype counts as medium-sized. V usage is TRBV7-2 and J usage is TRBJ1-5, with 8 nucleotides matching TRBD1. The length of the CDR3 is 14 residues. Germline V gene data show CDR1 as SGHTA and CDR2 as FQGNSA. With V trimmed by 5 bases and J by 4 bases, 4 bases remained unmatched. Here the CDR3 DNA reads TGTGCCAGCAGCCCCACAGGGGGAAATCAGCCCCAGCATTTT. Protein product: CASSPTGGNQPQHF. Based on the CDR3 plus reference TRBV7-2 and TRBJ1-5, the full variable domain is GAGVSQSPSNKVTEKGKDVELRCDPISGHTALYWYRQSLGQGLEFLIYFQGNSAPDKSGLPSDRFSAERTGGSVSTLTIQRTQQEDSAVYLCASSPTGGNQPQHFGDGTRLSIL.

This clonotype has a handful of counts. V and J are TRBV7-6 and TRBJ2-5; 7 positions agree with TRBD2. The CDR3 consists of 18 residues. Germline V gives CDR1 SGHVS, CDR2 FNYEAQ. V shed 2 bases, J shed 1 base, and the junction held 13 bases outside the gene matches. Here the CDR3 reads CASSLTPHMLAAQETQYF. The DNA of the CDR3 is TGTGCCAGCAGCTTAACCCCACACATGCTAGCGGCCCAAGAGACCCAGTACTTC. The whole variable domain, filled in from reference TRBV7-6 and TRBJ2-5, reads GAGVSQSPRYKVTKRGQDVALRCDPISGHVSLYWYRQALGQGPEFLTYFNYEAQQDKSGLPNDRFSAERPEGSISTLTIQRTEQRDSAMYRCASSLTPHMLAAQETQYFGPGTRLLVL.

The chain recombines TRBV4-2 with TRBJ2-7; 10 nucleotides line up with TRBD1. Looked up from germline, CDR1 is LGHNA and CDR2 is YNFKEQ. The CDR3 is 16 amino acids. V lost 3 bases and J lost 1; bases outside the gene matches: 6. The CDR3 region is CASSHPGQGESYEQYV. In DNA, the CDR3 is TGTGCCAGCAGCCATCCCGGACAGGGGGAGTCCTACGAGCAGTACGTC.

This clonotype was observed at least ten times. This rearrangement joins TRBV5-1 to TRBJ1-6; D call uncertain. The length of the CDR3 is 16 residues. The V and J ends lost 0 bases and 1 base respectively, with 8 bases between them. Per germline, CDR1 SGHRS and CDR2 YFSETQ. The CDR3 loop reads CASSLVSDSYNSPLHF. The CDR3 DNA follows: TGCGCCAGCAGCTTGGTTTCGGATTCCTATAATTCACCCCTCCACTTT.

This clonotype occurred a few times. In DNA, the CDR3 is TGCGCCAGCAGGTCTACTGGGGGAGAAGCTTTCTTT. It is translated as CASRSTGGEAFF. The chain couples TRBV5-1 to TRBJ1-1; D perhaps matches TRBD1 (5 bases). The germline V gene has CDR1 SGHRS and CDR2 YFSETQ. V shed 5 bases and J shed 8 bases, with 13 bases lying between them. CDR3 length: 12 amino acids.

This chain uses TRBV20-1 with TRBJ2-3; D remains unclear. The CDR3 is made up of 14 amino acids. Per the germline V gene, CDR1 is DFQATT and CDR2 is SNEGSKA (reference sequence). Trimming cost V 1 base and J 0 bases, with 8 bases left between them. CDR3 residues: CSARGVWSTDTQYF. In nucleotides, the CDR3 is TGCAGTGCTAGAGGAGTATGGAGCACAGATACGCAGTATTTT.

This clonotype was counted ten times or more. The chain joins TRBV12-3 or TRBV12-4 to TRBJ2-7; D gene uncertain. The CDR3 has 16 amino acids. Trimming removed 5 bases from V and 4 bases from J, with 21 bases in between. This chain's CDR3 is CASSNFGRAGNYEQYF. In DNA, the CDR3 is TGTGCCAGCAGTAACTTCGGGCGTGCTGGGAATTACGAGCAGTACTTC.

This chain joins TRBV29-1 and TRBJ2-1; TRBD2 matches 9 bases. V was pared by 5 bases and J by 10 bases, with 9 bases of the junction left unmatched. Germline CDR1 is SQVTM and CDR2 is ANQGSEA. This CDR3 comprises 13 residues. The CDR3 DNA follows: TGCAGCGTTTCAGCGGGGGGCCCTCTGGAGCAGTTCTTC. This encodes CSVSAGGPLEQFF.

The rearrangement uses TRBV20-1 and TRBJ2-3; 9 bases agree with TRBD2. With 6 bases clipped from V and 4 bases from J, the junction kept 8 bases outside the gene matches. CDR1 is DFQATT, CDR2 SNEGSKA, per germline (reference sequence). The CDR3 totals 14 residues. In DNA, the CDR3 is TGCAGTGCAGCACCGGGACTAGCATCAGATACGCAGTATTTT. Translation: CSAAPGLASDTQYF.

This clonotype has a handful of counts. The chain carries TRBV20-1 and TRBJ2-1; 10 nucleotides match TRBD1. Per the germline V gene, CDR1 is DFQATT and CDR2 is SNEGSKA (reference sequence). Losses at the gene ends were 4 bases for V and 9 bases for J; bases not matched to a gene: 6. The CDR3 covers 13 residues. CDR3 region: CSANRDRGFEQFF. The CDR3 DNA follows: TGCAGTGCTAACAGGGACAGGGGATTTGAGCAGTTCTTC.

V and J are TRBV9 and TRBJ2-1; D gene unclear. The CDR3 has 14 residues. Germline V gives CDR1 SGDLS, CDR2 YYNGEE. Between the trimmed V and J ends, which lost 0 bases and 1 base, there was a span of 5 bases. The CDR3, as DNA: TGTGCCAGCAGCGTAGGTGTATCCTACAATGAGCAGTTCTTC. Encoded protein: CASSVGVSYNEQFF. Together with reference TRBV9 and TRBJ2-1, the CDR3 gives the full variable domain: DSGVTQTPKHLITATGQRVTLRCSPRSGDLSVYWYQQSLDQGLQFLIQYYNGEERAKGNILERFSAQQFPDLHSELNLSSLELGDSALYFCASSVGVSYNEQFFGPGTRLTVL.

Many counts were recorded for this clonotype. V and J are TRBV11-2 and TRBJ2-1; 15 bases are shared with TRBD2. The CDR3 totals 16 residues. The V and J ends lost 4 bases and 4 bases, in that order; junction bases with no gene match: 2. Germline-derived CDR1 and CDR2 are SGHAT and FQNNGV. The CDR3: CASSWTSGGAYNEQFF. Here the CDR3 DNA reads TGTGCCAGCAGCTGGACTAGCGGGGGGGCGTACAATGAGCAGTTCTTC.

On this clonotype itself: A read error may explain this, as a much larger clone is one base away. The V gene is TRBV7-6, the J gene TRBJ2-5; 9 nucleotides agree with TRBD2. Germline V gives CDR1 SGHVS, CDR2 FNYEAQ. The CDR3 has 15 residues. The CDR3 DNA follows: TGTGCCAGCAGCTTAGGGGCGGGAGGGCCGGAGACCCGGTACTTC. As protein: CASSLGAGGPETRYF.

This clonotype came up many times. This sequence joins TRBV7-2 and TRBJ1-5; a weak D match, TRBD1 (5 bases). Germline V gene sequence: CDR1 SGHTA, CDR2 FQGNSA. V shed 5 bases and J shed 7 bases, with 18 bases lying between them. The CDR3 contains 15 residues. The CDR3 reads CASSIVGGTGQPQHF. CDR3 coding DNA: TGTGCCAGCAGCATAGTGGGGGGGACGGGGCAGCCCCAGCATTTT. Drawing the rest from reference TRBV7-2 and TRBJ1-5, the complete variable domain is GAGVSQSPSNKVTEKGKDVELRCDPISGHTALYWYRQSLGQGLEFLIYFQGNSAPDKSGLPSDRFSAERTGGSVSTLTIQRTQQEDSAVYLCASSIVGGTGQPQHFGDGTRLSIL.

In its sample, this clonotype was seen a few times. V gene TRBV6-2 or TRBV6-3 combines with J gene TRBJ2-5; unclear D gene. Germline CDR1 reads MNHEY; CDR2 reads SVGEGT. This CDR3 is built from 12 residues. Trimming took 2 bases from V and 5 from J, leaving 6 bases between them. CDR3 loop: CASSYQRETQYF. The CDR3 DNA sequence: TGTGCCAGCAGTTACCAGAGGGAGACCCAGTACTTC.

This clonotype was found many times. DNA for the CDR3: TGCGCCAGCAGCCTGGGGACAGGCCGCTACGAGCAGTACTTC. Residues: CASSLGTGRYEQYF. The chain carries TRBV4-1 and TRBJ2-7; TRBD1 matches at 8 bases. V lost 4 bases to trimming and J lost 3 bases; unmatched junction nucleotides: 5. CDR3 length: 14 residues. Germline values: CDR1 MGHRA, CDR2 YSYEKL.